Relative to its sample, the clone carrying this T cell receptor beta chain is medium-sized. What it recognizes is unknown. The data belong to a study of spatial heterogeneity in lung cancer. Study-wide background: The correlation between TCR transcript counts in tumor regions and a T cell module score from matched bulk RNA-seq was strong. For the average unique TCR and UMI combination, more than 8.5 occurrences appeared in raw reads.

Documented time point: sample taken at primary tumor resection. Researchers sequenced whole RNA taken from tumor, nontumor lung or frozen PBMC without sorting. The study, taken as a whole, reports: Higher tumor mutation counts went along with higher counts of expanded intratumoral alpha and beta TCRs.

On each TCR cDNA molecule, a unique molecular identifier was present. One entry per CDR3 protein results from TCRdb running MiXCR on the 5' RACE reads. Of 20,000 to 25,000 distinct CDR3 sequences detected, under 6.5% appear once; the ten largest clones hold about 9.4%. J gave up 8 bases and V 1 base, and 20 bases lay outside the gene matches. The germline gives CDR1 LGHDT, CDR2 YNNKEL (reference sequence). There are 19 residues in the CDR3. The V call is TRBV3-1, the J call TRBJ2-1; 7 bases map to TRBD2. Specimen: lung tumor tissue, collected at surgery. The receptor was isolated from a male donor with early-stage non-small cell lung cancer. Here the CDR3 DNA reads TGTGCCAGCAGCCAAGGTTCTCCTGTCAGGACTAGAGGTATAGATGAGCAGTTCTTC. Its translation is CASSQGSPVRTRGIDEQFF.